This section outlines one T cell receptor beta chain sequence together with its context. These data originate in a study of blood T cell repertoires in COVID-19. Overall study context: Samples of COVID-19 (acute and convalescent) were obtained from the United States, Italy and Spain. Sources were T cells, B-cell-depleted T cells, or PBMCs; the material itself was cDNA or gDNA.

TCRdb's table, derived via immunoSEQ multiplex PCR, lists solely in-frame clones and lacks some. The repertoire consists of approximately 150,000 clones, with 70% to 90% occurring once and the leading ten covering around 5%. Trimming shortened V by 2 bases and J by 10 bases, and 9 bases separated the two germline ends. This CDR3 is built from 12 residues. The germline V gene encodes CDR1 MGHRA and CDR2 YSYEKL. This receptor was identified in a woman between 50 and 59 years old with COVID-19, enrolled during active disease. The sample consisted of peripheral blood. The rearrangement links TRBV4-1 to TRBJ2-4; no reliable D call. The CDR3 here is CASSQPLGIQYF. As DNA, the CDR3 is TGCGCCAGCAGCCAACCCCTCGGGATTCAGTACTTC.